This T cell receptor beta chain derives from a study of blood T cell repertoires in COVID-19. Overall study context: Researchers got acute and convalescent COVID-19 samples from the United States, Italy and Spain. T cells, B-cell-depleted T cells, or PBMCs supplied cDNA or gDNA.

V lost 3 bases and J 3 bases, leaving 16 bases between the germline ends. In germline, CDR1 is SGHRS, CDR2 YFSETQ. This CDR3 is built from 15 residues. Per the authors' pipeline: Reference gene primer amplification gave nucleated cell count estimates. TCRdb keeps only in-frame clones here, not all; method: immunoSEQ multiplex PCR. The V and J calls and the clone size are those of that table, but D and trimming were determined from the DNA. This table has almost 200,000 clones, less than 90% appearing once. Sequences were obtained from peripheral blood. The genes are TRBV5-1 and TRBJ2-7, with D perhaps TRBD1 (6 bases). This TCR was recovered from a woman aged 70-85 years with acute or convalescent COVID-19. In DNA form, the CDR3 reads TGCGCCAGCAGCTCGACCGGGACACCAATCTACGAGCAGTACTTC. It is translated as CASSSTGTPIYEQYF.